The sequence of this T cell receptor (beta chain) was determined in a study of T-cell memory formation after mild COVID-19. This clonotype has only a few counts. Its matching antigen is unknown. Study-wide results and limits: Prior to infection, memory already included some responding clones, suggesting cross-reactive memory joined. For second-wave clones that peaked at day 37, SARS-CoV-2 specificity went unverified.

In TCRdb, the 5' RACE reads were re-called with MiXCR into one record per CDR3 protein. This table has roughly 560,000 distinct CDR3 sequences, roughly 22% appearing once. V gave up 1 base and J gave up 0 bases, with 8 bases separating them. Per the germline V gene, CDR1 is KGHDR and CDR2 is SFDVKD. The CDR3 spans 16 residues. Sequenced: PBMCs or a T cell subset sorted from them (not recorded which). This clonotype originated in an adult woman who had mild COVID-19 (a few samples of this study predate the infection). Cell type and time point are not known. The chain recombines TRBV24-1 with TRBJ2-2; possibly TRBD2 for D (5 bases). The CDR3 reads CATSDFVGANTGELFF. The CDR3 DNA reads TGTGCCACCAGTGATTTTGTGGGAGCGAACACCGGGGAGCTGTTTTTT.